These 24 T cell receptor beta chains were sequenced from one sample in a study of T cell repertoires in ileal Crohn's disease (dated by TCRdb to between 2018 and 2021). The protocol used for the library was the immunoSEQ multiplex PCR assay. Entries here come from immuneACCESS through TCRdb and include only in-frame sequences with V and J called. Some clones fail to appear in such tables; in the studies checked, an unresolved V gene covers under half of the shortfall, and the cause of the remainder is unknown. Recorded for this sample are some 14,000 clones; roughly 80% of them occurred a single time. The ten largest clones take up approximately 15% of the sample. This specimen's time point label, interpreted: inflamed ileum from the surgical specimen. Sequenced: ileal tissue. Receptors were obtained from an adult with Crohn's disease.

The rearrangement uses TRBV19 and TRBJ1-1; D uncertain. The length of the CDR3 is 15 residues. V was cut by 5 bases and J by 2 bases, with 15 bases left in between. Per the germline V gene, CDR1 is LNHDA and CDR2 is SQIVND (reference sequence). The CDR3 DNA reads TGTGCCAGTAGTCCGATGGCATCTCAAAACACTGAAGCTTTCTTT. Translation gives CASSPMASQNTEAFF.

V gene TRBV5-4 combines with J gene TRBJ1-6; the match to TRBD1 covers 7 bases. CDR1 is SGHNT, CDR2 YYREEE, per germline (reference sequence). J was trimmed by 4 bases and V by 3 bases; bases with no gene match: 4. This CDR3 is built from 15 residues. The CDR3 DNA reads TGTGCCAGCAGCTCAGGGGACAGATATAATTCACCCCTCCACTTT. Its protein is CASSSGDRYNSPLHF.

The V and J genes are TRBV5-1 and TRBJ1-2; D not resolved. With 0 bases removed from V and 5 bases from J, the gap between germline ends came to 8 bases. The CDR3 runs to 13 residues. Germline assignment: CDR1 SGHRS and CDR2 YFSETQ. The CDR3: CASSLGQRYGYTF. For the CDR3, the DNA is TGCGCCAGCAGCTTGGGACAAAGATATGGCTACACCTTC.

The CDR3 region has the DNA TGTGCCACAAGGGGCAGGGGAAGTGGCTACACCTTC. Its protein product is CATRGRGSGYTF. The chain is built from TRBV19 and TRBJ1-2; tentatively, D is TRBD1 (6 bases). Germline-derived CDR1 and CDR2 are LNHDA and SQIVND (reference sequence). V was pared by 10 bases and J by 7 bases, with 16 bases between. This CDR3 has 12 amino acids.

This chain joins TRBV14 and TRBJ2-2; a weak D match, TRBD1 (6 bases). From germline, CDR1 is SGHDN and CDR2 FVKESK. The CDR3 is 15 residues long. The ends were cut back, 2 bases at V and 10 bases at J, with 17 bases in the middle. The CDR3 protein is CASSQTQGSISELFF. The CDR3 DNA sequence: TGTGCCAGCAGCCAAACTCAGGGGTCCATTTCGGAGCTGTTTTTT.

The sample holds a few counts of this clone. V and J are TRBV30 and TRBJ1-2, with D tentatively TRBD1 (5 bases). The CDR3 is 14 residues long. V was pared by 5 bases and J by 9 bases, with 22 bases between. Germline-derived CDR1 and CDR2 are GTSNPN and SVGIG (reference sequence). The CDR3 nucleotides are TGTGCCTGGGACTCCGTCGGGGGAGGATATCGCTACACCTTC. It is translated as CAWDSVGGGYRYTF.

This clone is a singleton in its sample. V and J are TRBV2 and TRBJ1-5; maybe TRBD1 (5 bases). Trimming left V 6 bases short and J 2 bases short, with 11 bases between. The CDR3 consists of 14 residues. Germline CDR1 and CDR2: SNHLY and FYNNEI. CDR3 region: CASRDTGGNQPQHF. In nucleotides, the CDR3 is TGTGCCAGCAGGGACACTGGCGGCAATCAGCCCCAGCATTTT.

The gene calls are TRBV6-5 and TRBJ1-1, with D tentatively TRBD1 (6 bases). Germline V gives CDR1 MNHEY, CDR2 SVGAGI. The CDR3 has 14 residues. The V end was cut by 1 base, the J end by 4 bases, with 10 bases between. The CDR3 sequence: CASSYFQQGTEAFF. CDR3 DNA sequence: TGTGCCAGCAGTTACTTCCAACAGGGCACTGAAGCTTTCTTT.

The V and J genes are TRBV7-9 and TRBJ1-2; D gene ambiguous. V lost 4 bases, J lost 4 bases, and 16 bases lay in between. The length of the CDR3 is 15 residues. Germline CDR1 SEHNR, CDR2 FQNEAQ (reference sequence). CDR3 region: CASSSGLNFVYGYTF. DNA of the CDR3: TGTGCCAGCAGCTCGGGGTTGAATTTTGTCTATGGCTACACCTTC. The full variable domain, in which reference TRBV7-9 and TRBJ1-2 provide the parts outside the CDR3, is DTGVSQNPRHKITKRGQNVTFRCDPISEHNRLYWYRQTLGQGPEFLTYFQNEAQLEKSRLLSDRFSAERPKGSFSTLEIQRTEQGDSAMYLCASSSGLNFVYGYTFGSGTRLTVV.

This chain uses TRBV2 with TRBJ2-5, with 7 bases lining up with TRBD1. Trimming cost V 5 bases and J 1 base; bases outside gene matches: 1. CDR3 length: 13 residues. Germline V lookup: CDR1 SNHLY, CDR2 FYNNEI. The CDR3 DNA is TGTGCCAGCAGTCGGGACAGCCAAGAGACCCAGTACTTC. Translated, it gives CASSRDSQETQYF.

The chain uses TRBV2 and TRBJ2-7; perhaps TRBD1 as D (8 bases). Germline CDR1 reads SNHLY; CDR2 reads FYNNEI. Trimming left V 5 bases short and J 1 base short, with 18 bases between. The CDR3 is made up of 16 amino acids. CDR3 protein: CASSYDTGGASYEQYF. The CDR3 nucleotides are TGTGCCAGCAGTTACGATACAGGGGGGGCTTCCTACGAGCAGTACTTC.

In its sample, this clone was seen a few times. The chain couples TRBV7-9 to TRBJ1-5; D gene ambiguous. The germline gives CDR1 SEHNR, CDR2 FQNEAQ (reference sequence). Trimming took off 1 base at V and 8 bases at J, with 6 bases between the two ends. This CDR3 comprises 12 residues. The CDR3 coding sequence is TGTGCCAGCAGCTTAGAGAAGGAGCCCCAGCATTTT. Its translation: CASSLEKEPQHF.

The V call is TRBV7-2, the J call TRBJ1-3; tentatively, D is TRBD1 (5 bases). Germline V lookup: CDR1 SGHTA, CDR2 FQGNSA. Trimming shortened V by 0 bases and J by 8 bases, and 8 bases separated the two germline ends. The CDR3 is 13 amino acids. CDR3 amino acids: CASSLAGAYTIYF. CDR3 DNA sequence: TGTGCCAGCAGCTTAGCAGGGGCTTACACCATATATTTT.

This clone was seen more than once but under ten times. V is TRBV5-1 and J is TRBJ1-6, with D unresolved. The CDR3 totals 13 residues. Germline V gene lookup returns CDR1 SGHRS and CDR2 YFSETQ. Trimming cost V 0 bases and J 8 bases, with 6 bases left between them. The CDR3, as DNA: TGCGCCAGCAGCTTGGCCACGGATTCACCCCTCCACTTT. This codes for CASSLATDSPLHF.

The chain is built from TRBV6-1 and TRBJ2-3; TRBD2 aligns across 12 bases. Germline CDR1 MNHNS, CDR2 SASEGT. The CDR3 loop spans 19 amino acids. The V and J ends lost 2 bases and 4 bases, in that order; junction bases with no gene match: 13. The DNA of the CDR3 is TGTGCCAGCAGTGAACGACCGGCCCTAGCGGGGGGGCGTGCAGATACGCAGTATTTT. Protein product: CASSERPALAGGRADTQYF.

This chain links TRBV7-9 with TRBJ2-6, with no clear D. Germline CDR1 reads SEHNR; CDR2 reads FQNEAQ (reference sequence). The CDR3 is 18 amino acids. V lost 5 bases and J 5 bases, leaving 22 bases between the germline ends. In nucleotides, the CDR3 is TGTGCCAGCAGCCTTTACAAATACCATGAAAGTCGGGCCAACGTCCTGACTTTC. Translation gives CASSLYKYHESRANVLTF.

This clone showed up just once. The V gene is TRBV27, the J gene TRBJ2-4; TRBD1 matches at 10 bases. The CDR3 extends over 17 amino acids. The ends lost 5 bases at V and 0 bases at J; junction bases unmatched: 7. CDR1 and CDR2 from the germline V gene are MNHEY and SMNVEV (reference sequence). The CDR3 sequence: CASSTRQGALAKNIQYF. In nucleotides, the CDR3 is TGTGCCAGCAGTACTCGACAGGGGGCGCTAGCCAAAAACATTCAGTACTTC.

The V and J genes are TRBV7-2 and TRBJ2-1, with D possibly matching TRBD2 (6 bases). Trimming cost V 5 bases and J 7 bases, with 24 bases left between them. Germline CDR1 and CDR2: SGHTA and FQGNSA. CDR3 length equals 17 residues. The CDR3 here is CASSLQPAGTAGNEQFF. The CDR3 nucleotides read TGTGCCAGCAGCCTACAGCCGGCGGGGACGGCCGGGAATGAGCAGTTCTTC.

V gene TRBV4-2 combines with J gene TRBJ1-2; 8 bases are shared with TRBD1. J lost 6 bases, V lost 6 bases, and 6 bases had no gene match. The CDR3 is made up of 13 amino acids. Germline CDR1 and CDR2: LGHNA and YNFKEQ. The CDR3 DNA is TGTGCCAGCAGTCATGACAGGGGTGATGGCTACACCTTC. Protein: CASSHDRGDGYTF.

The genes are TRBV10-3 and TRBJ1-1; D is unclear. Deletions cut 3 bases from V and 8 bases from J, with 10 bases between. Germline V gene lookup returns CDR1 ENHRY and CDR2 SYGVKD. CDR3 length: 12 amino acids. CDR3 in amino acids: CAISELLGEAFF. CDR3 nucleotides: TGTGCCATCAGTGAACTTCTGGGAGAAGCTTTCTTT.

V gene TRBV6-5 combines with J gene TRBJ2-7, with TRBD1 matching 9 bases. The V and J ends lost 5 bases and 2 bases, in that order; junction bases with no gene match: 7. This CDR3 is built from 15 residues. Per the germline V gene, CDR1 is MNHEY and CDR2 is SVGAGI. DNA for the CDR3: TGTGCCAGCAGTAAGGACAGGGGAACTCCCTACGAGCAGTACTTC. It is translated as CASSKDRGTPYEQYF.

As for this clone: In the same sample, other DNA sequences code for this CDR3. This chain uses TRBV29-1 with TRBJ1-3; tentatively, D is TRBD1 (5 bases). With 3 bases removed from V and 5 bases from J, the gap between germline ends came to 11 bases. The CDR3 sequence is 13 residues long. Germline lookup yields CDR1 SQVTM and CDR2 ANQGSEA. For the CDR3, the DNA is TGCAGCGTTGAGCAGGGAGGAAGAAACACCATATATTTT. Protein sequence: CSVEQGGRNTIYF.

The chain recombines TRBV5-1 with TRBJ2-5; D uncertain. Per the germline V gene, CDR1 is SGHRS and CDR2 is YFSETQ. CDR3 length: 13 residues. V was pared by 3 bases and J by 2 bases, with 8 bases between. The CDR3 is CASSSGPQETQYF. The CDR3 nucleotides read TGCGCCAGCAGCTCGGGCCCTCAAGAGACCCAGTACTTC.

Here the CDR3 reads CASSGVVRVYNEQFF. DNA of the CDR3: TGTGCCAGCAGTGGGGTGGTGCGGGTCTACAATGAGCAGTTCTTC. This chain connects TRBV6-1 to TRBJ2-1; D possibly corresponds to TRBD2 (5 bases). Germline V gene sequence: CDR1 MNHNS, CDR2 SASEGT. The CDR3 consists of 15 residues. V lost 4 bases and J 3 bases, leaving 13 bases between the germline ends.